The next 32 T cell receptor beta chains were all read from a single sample in a study of T cells in Graves' hyperthyroidism and ophthalmopathy. Amplified TCR beta CDR3 regions derived from RNA transcripts. A set of HTBI primers served as the primers for a first-round RT-PCR of the TCR CDR3. TCRdb reprocessed the multiplex PCR reads with MiXCR, giving one entry per CDR3 protein. The sample lists 300,000 to 450,000 distinct CDR3 sequences, roughly 20% occurring once. Sample: blood. These receptors came from a man aged 18-30 years with Graves' ophthalmopathy.

This clonotype was seen many times. The chain combines TRBV7-9 with TRBJ2-1; the D gene could be TRBD1 or TRBD2 (5 bases each). Germline CDR1 reads SEHNR; CDR2 reads FQNEAQ (reference sequence). Trimming took 4 bases from V and 12 from J, leaving 16 bases between them. The CDR3 runs to 13 residues. The CDR3: CASSYELGAGQFF. The DNA of the CDR3 is TGTGCCAGCAGCTACGAGTTAGGGGCGGGGCAGTTCTTC.

This clonotype came up many times. The chain combines TRBV2 with TRBJ2-7, with a tentative D call TRBD1 (6 bases). The CDR3 covers 14 residues. Trimming stripped 5 bases from V and 4 bases from J, with 15 bases between. Per germline, CDR1 SNHLY and CDR2 FYNNEI. In nucleotides, the CDR3 is TGTGCCAGCAGTCGAATCAGGGGCGGGTACGAGCAGTACTTC. This translates into CASSRIRGGYEQYF.

This clonotype has at least ten counts. The rearrangement links TRBV3-1 to TRBJ2-5, with 7 bases aligning to TRBD2. This CDR3 contains 17 residues. Germline CDR1 LGHDT, CDR2 YNNKEL (reference sequence). The ends lost 3 bases at V and 10 bases at J; junction bases unmatched: 20. CDR3 amino acids: CASSHLLAGTTGINQYF. CDR3 sequence (DNA): TGTGCCAGCAGCCATCTCTTAGCCGGGACTACCGGAATAAACCAGTACTTC.

At least ten counts were recorded for this clonotype. This chain connects TRBV2 to TRBJ2-3; D uncertain. With 2 bases removed from V and 1 base from J, the gap between germline ends came to 10 bases. CDR3 size: 15 residues. CDR1 and CDR2 (germline): SNHLY, FYNNEI. CDR3 coding DNA: TGTGCCAGCAGTGAATCCGGGCTGCGCACAGATACGCAGTATTTT. Amino acid sequence: CASSESGLRTDTQYF. Variable domain in full (rest from reference TRBV2 and TRBJ2-3): EPEVTQTPSHQVTQMGQEVILRCVPISNHLYFYWYRQILGQKVEFLVSFYNNEISEKSEIFDDQFSVERPDGSNFTLKIRSTKLEDSAMYFCASSESGLRTDTQYFGPGTRLTVL.

There are a few counts of this clonotype. The chain combines TRBV4-1 with TRBJ1-1, with a possible D match to TRBD1 (6 bases). Germline assignment: CDR1 MGHRA and CDR2 YSYEKL. Trimming stripped 4 bases from V and 0 bases from J, with 24 bases between. The CDR3 runs 19 residues. The CDR3 DNA follows: TGCGCCAGCAGCCTCCTAGGAGGGCGGAACAGGGTCGTGAACACTGAAGCTTTCTTT. Protein sequence: CASSLLGGRNRVVNTEAFF.

This clonotype was recorded many times. J is TRBJ1-1 and V is TRBV28; D unresolved. CDR3 size: 11 residues. Germline values: CDR1 MDHEN, CDR2 SYDVKM. Trimming took 4 bases from V and 6 from J, leaving 6 bases between them. CDR3 amino acids: CASSWTAEAFF. The DNA for the CDR3 is TGTGCCAGCAGTTGGACCGCTGAAGCTTTCTTT.

This clonotype was detected ten times or more. V gene TRBV18 combines with J gene TRBJ1-5, with D possibly TRBD1 on 5 matching bases. Germline CDR1 and CDR2: KGHSH and LQKENI. This CDR3 has 13 residues. Trimming took 6 bases from V and 11 from J, leaving 17 bases between them. CDR3 loop: CASSPDGGLTQHF. The CDR3 region has the DNA TGTGCCAGCTCCCCGGACGGGGGGTTGACCCAGCATTTT. The whole variable domain, remainder taken from reference TRBV18 and TRBJ1-5, is NAGVMQNPRHLVRRRGQEARLRCSPMKGHSHVYWYRQLPEEGLKFMVYLQKENIIDESGMPKERFSAEFPKEGPSILRIQQVVRGDSAAYFCASSPDGGLTQHFGDGTRLSIL.

In its sample, this clonotype was seen a few times. The V call is TRBV9, the J call TRBJ1-1, with a possible D match to TRBD1 (6 bases). The CDR3 totals 15 residues. V lost 3 bases and J lost 1, with 13 bases in between. Germline assignment: CDR1 SGDLS and CDR2 YYNGEE. For the CDR3, the DNA is TGTGCCAGCAGCGGAGGGGGGACCTCGAACACTGAAGCTTTCTTT. Translating it yields CASSGGGTSNTEAFF.

This clonotype was counted at least ten times. The CDR3 here is CASRKGYNEQFF. CDR3 coding DNA: TGTGCCTCTCGGAAGGGCTACAATGAGCAGTTCTTC. The chain links TRBV27 to TRBJ2-1; no clear D gene. The CDR3 consists of 12 residues. Trimming took 11 bases from V and 3 from J, leaving 11 bases between them. Germline V gene data show CDR1 as MNHEY and CDR2 as SMNVEV (reference sequence).

This clonotype was seen a few times. This chain joins TRBV7-2 and TRBJ1-3, with no clear D. This CDR3 contains 18 residues. The germline V and J ends were trimmed by 2 bases and 0 bases, with 17 bases remaining between them. The germline V gene has CDR1 SGHTA and CDR2 FQGNSA. For the CDR3, the DNA is TGTGCCAGCAGCTTAAAGGCACTCCTGGGCTTCTCTGGAAACACCATATATTTT. This gives the protein CASSLKALLGFSGNTIYF.

On this clonotype itself: A much larger clone is a single base away; this may be a read error. The chain employs TRBV10-3 and TRBJ1-2; D not certain. V lost 7 bases and J 5 bases, leaving 20 bases between the germline ends. The germline CDR1 and CDR2 sequences are ENHRY and SYGVKD. The CDR3 runs 15 residues. CDR3 region: CAITPEEGGGYGYTF. The CDR3 coding sequence is TGTGCCATCACCCCGGAGGAGGGCGGCGGGTATGGCTACACCTTC.

This clonotype occurred many times. The chain joins TRBV10-1 to TRBJ1-1, with D uncertain. Looked up from germline, CDR1 is WNHNN and CDR2 is SYGVQD (reference sequence). This CDR3 spans 16 amino acids. V lost 0 bases and J lost 1, with 12 bases in between. The CDR3 protein is CASSESIGGRNTEAFF. The CDR3 coding sequence is TGCGCCAGCAGTGAGTCGATCGGAGGCCGGAACACTGAAGCTTTCTTT.

This clonotype was seen only a few times. The CDR3 region has the DNA TGTGCCACCAGTGCAGGCAGCGGAATTGAGACCCAGTACTTC. Translating gives CATSAGSGIETQYF. This chain joins TRBV24-1 and TRBJ2-5; TRBD2 might be the D (5 bases). This CDR3 is 14 amino acids long. Per germline, CDR1 KGHDR and CDR2 SFDVKD. The V end was cut by 5 bases, the J end by 5 bases, with 14 bases between.

A remark on this clonotype: The junction departs from germline at one end; a sequencing error may be responsible. CDR3 nucleotides: TGTGCCAGCGGGGGCAAACCAGGGGTGGGCAACTTC. This codes for CASGGKPGVGNF. This chain links TRBV6-8 with TRBJ2-5; TRBD1 might be the D (6 bases). CDR1 and CDR2 (germline): MNHGY, SAAAGT. This CDR3 contains 12 residues.

Ten or more counts support this clonotype. The chain combines TRBV6-1 with TRBJ1-5, with 7 bases fitting TRBD1. The V and J ends lost 4 bases and 4 bases, in that order; junction bases with no gene match: 4. This CDR3 is 14 amino acids long. Germline loops: CDR1 MNHNS, CDR2 SASEGT. CDR3 DNA: TGTGCCAGCAGTGGGACAGGTTTAAATCAGCCCCAGCATTTT. It yields the protein CASSGTGLNQPQHF.

The table lists this clonotype with many counts. The genes are TRBV3-1 and TRBJ1-2; D gene uncertain. CDR3 length equals 13 residues. Between the trimmed V and J ends, which lost 4 bases and 4 bases, there was a span of 10 bases. Germline loops: CDR1 LGHDT, CDR2 YNNKEL (reference sequence). In DNA form, the CDR3 reads TGTGCCAGCAGCCTCTCCGAATCCTATGGCTACACCTTC. This codes for CASSLSESYGYTF.

The rearrangement uses TRBV7-8 and TRBJ1-2, with D uncertain. Germline lookup yields CDR1 SGHVS and CDR2 FQNEAQ. Trimming stripped 0 bases from V and 5 bases from J, with 4 bases between. The CDR3 extends over 12 amino acids. The CDR3 nucleotides read TGTGCCAGCAGCTTAGCAGAATATGGCTACACCTTC. This codes for CASSLAEYGYTF.

V is TRBV27 and J is TRBJ2-1; maybe TRBD2 (5 bases). V was trimmed by 6 bases and J by 9 bases, leaving 12 bases between them. The V gene's germline CDR1 is MNHEY and CDR2 SMNVEV (reference sequence). The CDR3 totals 12 residues. The CDR3 DNA follows: TGTGCCAGCAGGTGGCCCGGAGGTGAGCAGTTCTTC. Its protein product is CASRWPGGEQFF.

This clonotype was detected ten times or more. The chain links TRBV10-3 to TRBJ2-5, with TRBD2 matching 8 bases. Germline-derived CDR1 and CDR2 are ENHRY and SYGVKD. The CDR3 is 15 residues long. J lost 5 bases, V lost 6 bases, and 11 bases had no gene match. DNA of the CDR3: TGTGCCATCAGAACACAGGGATCTAGCGGGGAGACCCAGTACTTC. Translating gives CAIRTQGSSGETQYF.

The rearrangement uses TRBV11-3 and TRBJ2-7; D not resolved. Germline V CDR1 and CDR2: SGHNT, YENEEA. The CDR3 is 15 residues long. Trimming removed 5 bases from V and 7 bases from J, with 21 bases in between. CDR3 sequence: CASSESPTTADEQYF. The DNA for the CDR3 is TGTGCCAGCAGCGAGTCCCCGACCACTGCGGATGAGCAGTACTTC.

This clonotype was counted many times. The chain couples TRBV11-2 to TRBJ2-3; D is possibly TRBD1 (5 bases). This CDR3 comprises 16 residues. V lost 5 bases, J lost 0 bases, and 15 bases lay in between. Per germline, CDR1 SGHAT and CDR2 FQNNGV. The CDR3 bases are TGTGCCAGCAGCCCCCGGGTGACAGCAAGCACAGATACGCAGTATTTT. This encodes CASSPRVTASTDTQYF.

The rearrangement links TRBV2 to TRBJ2-7; 11 bases are shared with TRBD2. The length of the CDR3 is 14 residues. V shed 3 bases and J 6 bases; nucleotides not matched to a gene: 4. Germline V gives CDR1 SNHLY, CDR2 FYNNEI. DNA for the CDR3: TGTGCCAGCAGTGATAGCGGGGGGGCCGTCGAGCAGTACTTC. It yields the protein CASSDSGGAVEQYF. Full variable domain (outside the CDR3, taken from reference TRBV2 and TRBJ2-7): EPEVTQTPSHQVTQMGQEVILRCVPISNHLYFYWYRQILGQKVEFLVSFYNNEISEKSEIFDDQFSVERPDGSNFTLKIRSTKLEDSAMYFCASSDSGGAVEQYFGPGTRLTVT.

This clonotype was counted many times. The CDR3 nucleotides read TGCAGTGCTAGAGTCCCACCATCCGGGGTTCAAGAGACCCAGTACTTC. Its protein product is CSARVPPSGVQETQYF. The chain couples TRBV20-1 to TRBJ2-5; D may be TRBD2 (5 bases). V gave up 1 base and J gave up 2 bases, with 17 bases separating them. CDR3 length: 16 residues. Looked up from germline, CDR1 is DFQATT and CDR2 is SNEGSKA (reference sequence).

The sample holds a few counts of this clonotype. V and J are TRBV15 and TRBJ1-3; TRBD1 matches at 8 bases. J lost 0 bases, V lost 0 bases, and 13 bases had no gene match. The CDR3 contains 20 residues. Per germline, CDR1 LNHNV and CDR2 YYDKDF (reference sequence). The DNA for the CDR3 is TGTGCCACCAGCAGAGAGTATGGACAGGGAACCGGGTTCTCTGGAAACACCATATATTTT. Its protein product is CATSREYGQGTGFSGNTIYF.

This clonotype was detected ten times or more. CDR3 protein: CASSLKSGSYGYTF. Written as DNA, the CDR3 is TGTGCCAGCAGCTTAAAGTCAGGATCATATGGCTACACCTTC. The rearrangement uses TRBV11-1 and TRBJ1-2; D gene unclear. The V end was cut by 2 bases, the J end by 5 bases, with 12 bases between. Germline CDR1 and CDR2: SGHAT and FQDESV (reference sequence). This CDR3 contains 14 residues.

This clonotype was seen at least ten times. The genes are TRBV6-6 and TRBJ2-5, with a weak D call TRBD1 (5 bases). The V gene lost 2 bases and the J gene lost 9 bases, with 13 bases spanning the gap. CDR3 length: 13 amino acids. Germline-derived CDR1 and CDR2 are MNHNY and SVGAGI (reference sequence). CDR3 sequence: CASSYPGQGAQYF. For the CDR3, the DNA is TGTGCCAGCAGTTACCCCGGGCAAGGGGCCCAGTACTTC.

This clonotype occurred many times. The chain links TRBV20-1 to TRBJ2-7, with 12 nucleotides matching TRBD2. Unmatched junction bases numbered 6, after V lost 1 base and J lost 5 bases. CDR3 length equals 15 residues. CDR1 is DFQATT and CDR2 is SNEGSKA in the germline V gene (reference sequence). CDR3 DNA: TGCAGTGCTAGAGGACGGACTAGCGGGGCCCACGAGCAGTACTTC. It yields the protein CSARGRTSGAHEQYF.

This chain links TRBV19 with TRBJ1-5; 8 bases are shared with TRBD1. The germline V gene has CDR1 LNHDA and CDR2 SQIVND (reference sequence). V dropped 7 bases and J dropped 0; count of bases not matched to a gene: 8. This CDR3 has 16 residues. The DNA of the CDR3 is TGTGCCAGTAAGGGGACAGGAGTGAGTAGCAATCAGCCCCAGCATTTT. It specifies CASKGTGVSSNQPQHF.

This clonotype came up a few times. The chain is built from TRBV6-1 and TRBJ1-5; 7 bases match TRBD1. CDR3 length: 17 amino acids. The V gene's germline CDR1 is MNHNS and CDR2 SASEGT. The ends lost 5 bases at V and 3 bases at J; junction bases unmatched: 13. CDR3 residues: CASSSSPGQKANQPQHF. The CDR3 bases are TGTGCCAGCAGTTCGTCCCCGGGACAGAAAGCCAATCAGCCCCAGCATTTT.

There are a few counts of this clonotype. The rearrangement uses TRBV20-1 and TRBJ2-4, with 8 bases lining up with TRBD1. The CDR3 contains 16 residues. The germline V gene encodes CDR1 DFQATT and CDR2 SNEGSKA (reference sequence). V lost 6 bases to trimming and J lost 4 bases; unmatched junction nucleotides: 14. CDR3 sequence reads: CSATEGDRSWKNIQYF. CDR3 coding DNA: TGCAGTGCCACCGAGGGGGACAGGAGCTGGAAAAACATTCAGTACTTC.

This chain joins TRBV12-3 or TRBV12-4 and TRBJ2-3, with 9 bases lining up with TRBD2. This CDR3 region has 16 residues. Trimming at V came to 4 bases and at J to 2 bases, leaving 7 bases not matched to a gene. The CDR3, as DNA: TGTGCCAGCAGTTGGAGGGTAGCGGGGGTCACAGATACGCAGTATTTT. Protein: CASSWRVAGVTDTQYF.

In this sample, this clonotype turned up many times. The chain recombines TRBV2 with TRBJ2-7, with D uncertain. The V end lost 3 bases, the J end lost 7 bases, and 7 bases lay between the germline ends. The CDR3 is 11 amino acids. Germline V gives CDR1 SNHLY, CDR2 FYNNEI. CDR3 region: CASSDRQEQYF. DNA of the CDR3: TGTGCCAGCAGTGACCGGCAGGAGCAGTACTTC.